Sequencing of this T cell receptor beta chain was carried out in a study of blood T cell repertoires in COVID-19. Looking at the study overall: COVID-19 samples from acute and convalescent phases originated in the United States, Italy and Spain.

In the original analysis: Amplification of reference gene primers was used by the study to estimate nucleated cell counts. Clones were read by immunoSEQ multiplex PCR, and TCRdb kept only the in-frame ones, dropping some. V, J and clone size derive from that table, while D and trimming were established from the DNA sequence. The table lists 400,000 to 450,000 clones, 80% to 90% of them singletons. CDR1 and CDR2 from the germline V gene are SGHKS and YYEKEE (reference sequence). Trimming left V 4 bases short and J 6 bases short, with 14 bases between. CDR3 length: 14 residues. In Seattle, patients joined the study during active infection and were tracked longitudinally.

The sequenced sample was peripheral blood. This rearrangement joins TRBV5-5 to TRBJ2-1, with a tentative D call TRBD1 (6 bases). The receptor was isolated from a man aged 18-30 years with COVID-19, enrolled during active disease. The CDR3 DNA sequence: TGTGCCAGCAGCCCGCGGCCAGGGGCCAATGAGCAGTTCTTC. Encoded protein: CASSPRPGANEQFF.